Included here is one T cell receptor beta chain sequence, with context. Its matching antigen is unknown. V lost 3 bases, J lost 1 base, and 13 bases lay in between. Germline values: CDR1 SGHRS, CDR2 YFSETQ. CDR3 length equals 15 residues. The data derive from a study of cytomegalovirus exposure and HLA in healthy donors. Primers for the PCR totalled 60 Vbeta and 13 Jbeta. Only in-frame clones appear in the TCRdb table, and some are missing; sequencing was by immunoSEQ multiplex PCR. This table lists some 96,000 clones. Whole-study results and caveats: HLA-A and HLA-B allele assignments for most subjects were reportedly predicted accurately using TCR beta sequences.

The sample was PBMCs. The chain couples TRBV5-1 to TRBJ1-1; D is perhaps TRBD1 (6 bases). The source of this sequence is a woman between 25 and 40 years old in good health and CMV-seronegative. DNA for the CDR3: TGCGCCAGCAGCTCCCCACCGGACAGGAACACTGAAGCTTTCTTT. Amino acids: CASSSPPDRNTEAFF.